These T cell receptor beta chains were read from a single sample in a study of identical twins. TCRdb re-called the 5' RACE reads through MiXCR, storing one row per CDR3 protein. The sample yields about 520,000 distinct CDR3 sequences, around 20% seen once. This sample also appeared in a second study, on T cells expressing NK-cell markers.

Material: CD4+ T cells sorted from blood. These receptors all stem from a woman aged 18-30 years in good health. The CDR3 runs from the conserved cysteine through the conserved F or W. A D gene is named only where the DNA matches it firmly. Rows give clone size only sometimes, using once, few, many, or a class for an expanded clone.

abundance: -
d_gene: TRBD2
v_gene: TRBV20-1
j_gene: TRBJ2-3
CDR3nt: TGCAGTGCTAGGGGAGGGACTAGCGGGGGTGGCACAGATACGCAGTATTTT
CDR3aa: CSARGGTSGGGTDTQYF

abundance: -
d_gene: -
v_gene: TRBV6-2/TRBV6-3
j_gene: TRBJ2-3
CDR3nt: TGTGCCAGCAGTTACCAGGCGAATACGCAGTATTTT
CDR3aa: CASSYQANTQYF

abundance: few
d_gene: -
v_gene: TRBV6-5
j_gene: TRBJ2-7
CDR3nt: TGTGCCAGCAGTTTAGCGTGGGCCTCCTACGAGCAGTACTTC
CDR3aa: CASSLAWASYEQYF

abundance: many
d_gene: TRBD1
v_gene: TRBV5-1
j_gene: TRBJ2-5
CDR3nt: TGCGCCAGCAGCACGGGACAGATCCAAGAGACCCAGTACTTC
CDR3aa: CASSTGQIQETQYF

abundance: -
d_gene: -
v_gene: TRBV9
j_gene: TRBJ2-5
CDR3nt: TGTGCCAGCAGCGCACAGGGGAGGGGCCAAGAGACCCAGTACTTC
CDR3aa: CASSAQGRGQETQYF

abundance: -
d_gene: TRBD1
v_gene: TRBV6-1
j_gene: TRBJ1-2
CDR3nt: TGTGCCAGCAGTCAGGGACAGGGAGAGAGGGTTTTGGACACCTTC
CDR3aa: CASSQGQGERVLDTF

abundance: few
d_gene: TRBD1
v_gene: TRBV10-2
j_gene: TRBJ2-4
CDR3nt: TGCGCCACCGCCACAGGGGGCAGAAACATTCAGTACTTC
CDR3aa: CATATGGRNIQYF

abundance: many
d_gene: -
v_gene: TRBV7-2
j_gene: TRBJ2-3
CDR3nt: TGTGCCAGCAGCACCACAGATACGCAGTATTTT
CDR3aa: CASSTTDTQYF

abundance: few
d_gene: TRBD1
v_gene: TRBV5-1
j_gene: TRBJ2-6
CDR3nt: TGCGCCAGCAGCTTGGGGGGGACAGTACCCTCTGGGGCCAACGTCCTGACTTTC
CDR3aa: CASSLGGTVPSGANVLTF

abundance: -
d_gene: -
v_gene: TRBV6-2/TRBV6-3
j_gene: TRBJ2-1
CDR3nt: TGTGCCAGCAGCCTCCGGGACTTCGCCTACAATGAGCAGTTCTTC
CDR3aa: CASSLRDFAYNEQFF

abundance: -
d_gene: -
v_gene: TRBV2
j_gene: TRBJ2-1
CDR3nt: TGTGCCAGCAGTGTCCAACTACAGGGCTCCTACAATGAGCAGTTCTTC
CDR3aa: CASSVQLQGSYNEQFF

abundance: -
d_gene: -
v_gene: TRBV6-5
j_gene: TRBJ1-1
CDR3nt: TGTGCCAGCAGTTACGGGGGAAGCGGCACTGAAGCTTTCTTT
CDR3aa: CASSYGGSGTEAFF

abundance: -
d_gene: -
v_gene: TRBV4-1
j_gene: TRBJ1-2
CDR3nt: TGCGCCAGCAGCCAAGAATGGGGCCAGAACTATGGCTACACCTTC
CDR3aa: CASSQEWGQNYGYTF

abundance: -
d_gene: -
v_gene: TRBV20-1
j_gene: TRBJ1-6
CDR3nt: TGCAGTGCTAGTAACCCTCGCGAATCTAATTCACCCCTCCACTTT
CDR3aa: CSASNPRESNSPLHF

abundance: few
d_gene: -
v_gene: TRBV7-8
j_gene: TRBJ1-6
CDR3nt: TGTGCCAGCAGCCTGGATAGATATTCACCCCTCCACTTT
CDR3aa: CASSLDRYSPLHF

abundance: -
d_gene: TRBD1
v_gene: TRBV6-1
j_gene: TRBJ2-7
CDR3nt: TGTGCCAGCAGTATAAATGGACAGGGAATATACGAGCAGTACTTC
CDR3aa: CASSINGQGIYEQYF

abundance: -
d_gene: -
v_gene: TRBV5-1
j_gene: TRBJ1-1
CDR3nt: TGCGCCAGCAGCTGGACCGACACTGAAGCTTTCTTT
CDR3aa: CASSWTDTEAFF

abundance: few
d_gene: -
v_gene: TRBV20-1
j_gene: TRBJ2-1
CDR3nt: TGCAGTGCTAGAGGGGCAGTGTACAATGAGCAGTTCTTC
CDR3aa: CSARGAVYNEQFF

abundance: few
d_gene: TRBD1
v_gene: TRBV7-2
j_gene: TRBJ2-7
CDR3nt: TGTGCCAGCAGCGCCAGGACAGGGAGCTCCTACGAGCAGTACTTC
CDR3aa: CASSARTGSSYEQYF

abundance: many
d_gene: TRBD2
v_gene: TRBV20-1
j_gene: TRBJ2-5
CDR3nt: TGCAGTGCCACCGTAGCGGGAAAAGAGACCCAGTACTTC
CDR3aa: CSATVAGKETQYF

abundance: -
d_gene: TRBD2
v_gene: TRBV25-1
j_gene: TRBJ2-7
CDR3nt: TGTGCCAGCAGTGAAAGCGGGAACCCCTCCTACGAGCAGTACTTC
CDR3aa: CASSESGNPSYEQYF

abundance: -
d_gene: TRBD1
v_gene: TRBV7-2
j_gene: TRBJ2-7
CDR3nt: TGTGCCAGCAACAGACAGGGGGGCGAGCAGTACTTC
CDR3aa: CASNRQGGEQYF

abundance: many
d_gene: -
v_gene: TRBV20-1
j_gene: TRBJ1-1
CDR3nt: TGCAGTGCTAGATTACAGGGAATAACGACTGAAGCTTTCTTT
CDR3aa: CSARLQGITTEAFF

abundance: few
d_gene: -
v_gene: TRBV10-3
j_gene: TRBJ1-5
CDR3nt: TGTGCCATCAGTGGCCAGGGCATAGCTCAGCCCCAGCATTTT
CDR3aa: CAISGQGIAQPQHF

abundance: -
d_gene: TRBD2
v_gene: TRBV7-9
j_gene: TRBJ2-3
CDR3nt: TGTGCCAGCAGCCCGGGGACTAGCGGGAGTGGGACAGATACGCAGTATTTT
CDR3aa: CASSPGTSGSGTDTQYF

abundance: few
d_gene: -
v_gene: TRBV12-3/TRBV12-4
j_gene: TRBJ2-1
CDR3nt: TGTGCCAGCACCTTAAGGAAGCCGACTACAAATGAGCAGTTCTTC
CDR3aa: CASTLRKPTTNEQFF

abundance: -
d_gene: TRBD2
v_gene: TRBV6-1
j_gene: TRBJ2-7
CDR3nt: TGTGCCAGCAGGTGGGGGGAGGGGACCTACGAGCAGTACTTC
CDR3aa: CASRWGEGTYEQYF

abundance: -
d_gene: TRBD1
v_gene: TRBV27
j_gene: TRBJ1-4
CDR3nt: TGTGCCAGCACGGACAGGGGGATTGAAAAACTGTTTTTT
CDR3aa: CASTDRGIEKLFF

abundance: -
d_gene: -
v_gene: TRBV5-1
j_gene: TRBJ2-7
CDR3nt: TGCGCCAGCAGCTTGTTGCCCCGGTCCTACGAGCAGTACTTC
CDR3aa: CASSLLPRSYEQYF

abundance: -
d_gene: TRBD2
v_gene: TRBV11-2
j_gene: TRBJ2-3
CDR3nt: TGTGCCAGCAGCTTAGTAGCTGGCGGTAGCGGGAGCACAGATACGCAGTATTTT
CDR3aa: CASSLVAGGSGSTDTQYF

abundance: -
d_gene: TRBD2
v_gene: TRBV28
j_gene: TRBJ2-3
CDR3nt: TGTGCCAGCAGTGTAGCGGGAGGGCGAGATACGCAGTATTTT
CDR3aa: CASSVAGGRDTQYF

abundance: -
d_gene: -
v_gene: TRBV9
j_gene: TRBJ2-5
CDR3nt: TGTGCCAGCGGAGACAAAAGGTCGTCCCAAGAGACCCAGTACTTC
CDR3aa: CASGDKRSSQETQYF

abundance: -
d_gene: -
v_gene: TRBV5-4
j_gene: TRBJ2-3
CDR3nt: TGTGCCAGCACTCCCGAGGGGCGATCAACAGATACGCAGTATTTT
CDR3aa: CASTPEGRSTDTQYF

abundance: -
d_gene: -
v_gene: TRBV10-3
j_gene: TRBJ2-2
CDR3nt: TGTGCCATCAGTGACGCGACCCGGGCGGGCACCGGGGAGCTGTTTTTT
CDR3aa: CAISDATRAGTGELFF

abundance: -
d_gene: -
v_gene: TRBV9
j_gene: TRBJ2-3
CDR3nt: TGTGCCAGCAGCGTTATCCAGCTGGGCACAGATACGCAGTATTTT
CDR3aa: CASSVIQLGTDTQYF

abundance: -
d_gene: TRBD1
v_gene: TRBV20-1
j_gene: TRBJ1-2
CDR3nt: TGCAGTGCTAGAGGTGACAGGGACTATGGCTACACCTTC
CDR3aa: CSARGDRDYGYTF

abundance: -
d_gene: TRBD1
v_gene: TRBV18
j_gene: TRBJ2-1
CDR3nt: TGTGCCAGCTCACCACGTGGGACAGCCCTCAATGAGCAGTTCTTC
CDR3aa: CASSPRGTALNEQFF

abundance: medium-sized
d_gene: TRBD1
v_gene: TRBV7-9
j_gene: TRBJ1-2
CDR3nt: TGTGCCAGCAGCCAGGGACAGGGGGCCGGCTACACCTTC
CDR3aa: CASSQGQGAGYTF

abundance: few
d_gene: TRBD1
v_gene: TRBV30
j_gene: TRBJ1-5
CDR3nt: TGTGCCTGGGACAGGGGGCCGGATCAGCCCCAGCATTTT
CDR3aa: CAWDRGPDQPQHF

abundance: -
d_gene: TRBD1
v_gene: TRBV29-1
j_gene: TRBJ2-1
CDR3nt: TGCAGCGTTCCCTCGACAGGGTCCAGCTCCTACAATGAGCAGTTCTTC
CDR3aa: CSVPSTGSSSYNEQFF

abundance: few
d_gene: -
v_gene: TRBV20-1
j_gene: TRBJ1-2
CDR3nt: TGCAGTGCTAGATATATGCTCGATGGCTACACCTTC
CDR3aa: CSARYMLDGYTF

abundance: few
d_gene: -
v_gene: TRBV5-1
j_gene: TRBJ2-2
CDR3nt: TGCGCCAGCAGCTTGGGTGCCGACACCTTTAGTTTCAACACCGGGGAGCTGTTTTTT
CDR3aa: CASSLGADTFSFNTGELFF

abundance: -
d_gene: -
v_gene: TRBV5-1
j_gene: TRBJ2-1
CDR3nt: TGCGCCAGCAGCTTGGCCGTGGGGGGGGCGAACAATGAGCAGTTCTTC
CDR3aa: CASSLAVGGANNEQFF

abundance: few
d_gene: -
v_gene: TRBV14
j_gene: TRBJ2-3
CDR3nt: TGTGCCAGCAGCCAAGTAGGGGGACAAGCGCAGTATTTT
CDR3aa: CASSQVGGQAQYF

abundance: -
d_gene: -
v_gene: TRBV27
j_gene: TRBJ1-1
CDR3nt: TGTGCCAGCAGGGCACAGGGTTCACGGACTGAAGCTTTCTTT
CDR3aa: CASRAQGSRTEAFF

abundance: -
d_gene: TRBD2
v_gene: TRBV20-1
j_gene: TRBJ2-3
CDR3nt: TGCAGTGCTAGAGATAGCGGGAGGGGAGATACGCAGTATTTT
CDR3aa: CSARDSGRGDTQYF

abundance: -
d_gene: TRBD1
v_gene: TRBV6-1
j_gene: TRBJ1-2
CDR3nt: TGTGCCAGCAGCACTTCTCCAGGGACAGGGATCAATCCGCCCTATGGCTACACCTTC
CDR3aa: CASSTSPGTGINPPYGYTF

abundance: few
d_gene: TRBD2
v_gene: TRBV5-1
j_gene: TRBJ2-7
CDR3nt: TGCGCCAGCGGAAGCGGGAGAGGCTACGAGCAGTACTTC
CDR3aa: CASGSGRGYEQYF

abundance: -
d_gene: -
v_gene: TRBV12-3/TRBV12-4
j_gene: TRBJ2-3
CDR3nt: TGTGCCAGCACTGTATTCACAGATACGCAGTATTTT
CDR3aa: CASTVFTDTQYF

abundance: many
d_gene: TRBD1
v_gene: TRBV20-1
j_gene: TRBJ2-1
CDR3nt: TGCAGTGCTAGAGGGGACAGCCAGAAAAGCTCCTACAATGAGCAGTTCTTC
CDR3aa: CSARGDSQKSSYNEQFF

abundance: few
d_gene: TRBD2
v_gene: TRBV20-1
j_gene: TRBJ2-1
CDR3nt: TGCAGTGCTAGGGGACTAGCGGGAGCAGGGAATGAGCAGTTCTTC
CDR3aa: CSARGLAGAGNEQFF

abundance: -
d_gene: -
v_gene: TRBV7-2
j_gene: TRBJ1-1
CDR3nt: TGTGCCAGCAGCGTAATTAGACGAGGGAACACTGAAGCTTTCTTT
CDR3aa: CASSVIRRGNTEAFF

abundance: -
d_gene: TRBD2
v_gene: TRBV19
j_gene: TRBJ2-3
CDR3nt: TGTGCCAGTAGCGACTCGCGGACTAGTACACGGACGCAGTATTTT
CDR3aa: CASSDSRTSTRTQYF